The 9 T cell receptor beta chains below come from one sample, sequenced in a study of blood T cell repertoires in COVID-19 (dated by TCRdb to between 2020 and 2021). Preparation of the library involved the immunoSEQ multiplex PCR assay. Entries here come from immuneACCESS through TCRdb and include only in-frame sequences with V and J called. Some clones fail to appear in such tables; in the studies checked, an unresolved V gene covers under half of the shortfall, and the cause of the remainder is unknown. The sample data list about 99,000 clones, and over 80% of these were observed just once. The ten largest make up about 16% of the sample. The specimen was peripheral blood. These receptors were taken from a man aged 50-59 years with acute or convalescent COVID-19.

The chain is built from TRBV30 and TRBJ2-7, with D maybe TRBD2 (5 bases). The CDR3 sequence is 12 residues long. Germline loops: CDR1 GTSNPN, CDR2 SVGIG (reference sequence). With 2 bases removed from V and 5 bases from J, the gap between germline ends came to 10 bases. CDR3 sequence: CAWSPKGDEQYF. The CDR3 coding sequence is TGTGCCTGGAGTCCCAAGGGAGACGAGCAGTACTTC.

The chain is built from TRBV29-1 and TRBJ2-1, with 12 nucleotides matching TRBD2. This CDR3 is built from 17 residues. Germline lookup yields CDR1 SQVTM and CDR2 ANQGSEA. V trimming: 6 bases; J trimming: 6 bases; junction bases outside the gene matches: 15. The chain's CDR3 is CSVKLLAGGHVANEQFF. The DNA of the CDR3 is TGCAGCGTGAAGCTCCTAGCGGGAGGGCACGTAGCCAATGAGCAGTTCTTC.

The rearrangement uses TRBV5-1 and TRBJ1-2, with no clear D. Germline CDR1 SGHRS, CDR2 YFSETQ. V was cut by 0 bases and J by 6 bases, with 18 bases left in between. This CDR3 contains 16 residues. The CDR3 bases are TGCGCCAGCAGCTTGGACCCACATTGGCGGAGCGATGGCTACACCTTC. Amino acid sequence: CASSLDPHWRSDGYTF.

V and J are TRBV28 and TRBJ1-2; TRBD1 is a possible D gene (6 bases). The V end lost 7 bases, the J end lost 4 bases, and 16 bases lay between the germline ends. Germline V gene sequence: CDR1 MDHEN, CDR2 SYDVKM. The CDR3 has 14 amino acids. The DNA for the CDR3 is TGTGCCAGCAAATATCCGGGACAAAGCTATGGCTACACCTTC. It is translated as CASKYPGQSYGYTF.

The chain combines TRBV5-1 with TRBJ2-7; no clear D gene. V was pared by 4 bases and J by 1 base, with 6 bases between. This CDR3 region has 12 residues. Per germline, CDR1 SGHRS and CDR2 YFSETQ. CDR3 residues: CASSLRSYEQYF. The CDR3 bases are TGCGCCAGCAGCCTGCGTTCCTACGAGCAGTACTTC. The full variable domain, completed using reference TRBV5-1 and TRBJ2-7, is KAGVTQTPRYLIKTRGQQVTLSCSPISGHRSVSWYQQTPGQGLQFLFEYFSETQRNKGNFPGRFSGRQFSNSRSEMNVSTLELGDSALYLCASSLRSYEQYFGPGTRLTVT.

The chain links TRBV4-1 to TRBJ1-1; TRBD1 matches 8 bases. Trimming cost V 0 bases and J 5 bases; bases outside gene matches: 8. The CDR3 has 16 residues. The germline CDR1 and CDR2 sequences are MGHRA and YSYEKL. Here the CDR3 DNA reads TGCGCCAGCAGCCAAGATGGGGCAGGGGGCGAGACTGAAGCTTTCTTT. Its translation: CASSQDGAGGETEAFF.

This sequence joins TRBV24-1 and TRBJ2-1; D ambiguous. The CDR3 runs to 16 residues. The V gene's germline CDR1 is KGHDR and CDR2 SFDVKD. Trimming cost V 4 bases and J 5 bases, with 17 bases left between them. The CDR3 reads CATSDQNARINNEQFF. The CDR3 DNA reads as TGTGCCACCAGTGACCAAAATGCGAGAATCAACAATGAGCAGTTCTTC.

In this sample, this clone turned up once. V gene TRBV11-2 combines with J gene TRBJ1-2; 10 bases align to TRBD1. The V and J ends lost 5 bases and 1 base, in that order; junction bases with no gene match: 4. CDR3 length equals 15 residues. From germline, CDR1 is SGHAT and CDR2 FQNNGV. For the CDR3, the DNA is TGTGCCAGCAGCCGCGGGACAGGGGATAACTATGGCTACACCTTC. Translated: CASSRGTGDNYGYTF.

The chain carries TRBV2 and TRBJ2-7; 10 bases match TRBD2. The germline V gene encodes CDR1 SNHLY and CDR2 FYNNEI. This CDR3 is built from 15 residues. The ends lost 4 bases at V and 4 bases at J; junction bases unmatched: 7. The CDR3: CASSGASGSPYEQYF. The DNA for the CDR3 is TGTGCCAGCAGTGGGGCTAGCGGGAGCCCATACGAGCAGTACTTC.